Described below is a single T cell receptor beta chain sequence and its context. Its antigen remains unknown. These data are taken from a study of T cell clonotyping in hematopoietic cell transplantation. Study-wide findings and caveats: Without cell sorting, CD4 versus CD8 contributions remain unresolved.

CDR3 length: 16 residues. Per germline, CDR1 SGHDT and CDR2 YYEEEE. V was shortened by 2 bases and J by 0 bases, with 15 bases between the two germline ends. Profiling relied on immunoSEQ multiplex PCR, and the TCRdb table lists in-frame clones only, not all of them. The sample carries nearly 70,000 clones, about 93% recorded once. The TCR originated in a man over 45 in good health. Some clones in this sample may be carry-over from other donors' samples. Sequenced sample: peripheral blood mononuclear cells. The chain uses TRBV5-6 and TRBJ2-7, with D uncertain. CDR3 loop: CASSLVASSSSYEQYF. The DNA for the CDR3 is TGTGCCAGCAGCTTAGTCGCGAGTTCTAGCTCCTACGAGCAGTACTTC.